The 19 T cell receptor beta chains reported below all come from one sample, sequenced in a study of blood T cells in healthy people across ages. A second PCR, run for about 6 to 11 cycles, used a sample-barcoded 5' primer plus a J-beta primer mix. TCRdb fed the 5' RACE reads into MiXCR, producing one record per CDR3 protein. The sample lists approximately 810,000 distinct CDR3 sequences; around 28% were seen once. Input material: blood. The origin of the receptors is a woman of 80 years or more in good health.

This clonotype was picked up many times. The rearrangement uses TRBV9 and TRBJ2-3; D gene uncertain. CDR3 length: 15 residues. Germline V gives CDR1 SGDLS, CDR2 YYNGEE. V lost 4 bases and J 0 bases, leaving 12 bases between the germline ends. The DNA for the CDR3 is TGTGCCAGCAGCTTTCGCCCGACTAGCACAGATACGCAGTATTTT. Its protein is CASSFRPTSTDTQYF.

This clonotype was observed a few times. V is TRBV5-5 and J is TRBJ2-7; perhaps TRBD2 as D (5 bases). This CDR3 region has 16 residues. Germline CDR1 and CDR2: SGHKS and YYEKEE (reference sequence). V was pared by 0 bases and J by 1 base, with 14 bases between. In DNA form, the CDR3 reads TGTGCCAGCAGCTTGGTAGCCGGACGGAGGTCCTACGAGCAGTACTTC. The encoded protein is CASSLVAGRRSYEQYF.

Many counts were recorded for this clonotype. The chain is built from TRBV6-5 and TRBJ2-5; D unresolved. Germline V lookup: CDR1 MNHEY, CDR2 SVGAGI. The CDR3 loop spans 12 amino acids. The germline V and J ends were trimmed by 4 bases and 5 bases, with 8 bases remaining between them. This CDR3 reads CASSSPVETQYF. The CDR3 DNA follows: TGTGCCAGCAGTTCCCCCGTGGAGACCCAGTACTTC.

This clonotype was seen repeatedly, ten times or more. The DNA of the CDR3 is TGTGCCAGCAGCCTACAACAGCCACAGGGCTACACCTTC. Translating it yields CASSLQQPQGYTF. This chain links TRBV7-2 with TRBJ1-2; no firm D call. V shed 5 bases and J shed 8 bases, with 15 bases lying between them. CDR3 length equals 13 residues. The V gene's germline CDR1 is SGHTA and CDR2 FQGNSA.

This chain connects TRBV5-4 to TRBJ1-2, with TRBD1 matching 7 bases. Germline V CDR1 and CDR2: SGHNT, YYREEE (reference sequence). Unmatched junction bases numbered 5, after V lost 4 bases and J lost 2 bases. The CDR3 length is 14 residues. CDR3 amino acids: CASSPTGINYGYTF. The CDR3 bases are TGTGCCAGCAGCCCGACAGGGATCAACTATGGCTACACCTTC.

About this clonotype itself: A read error may be the cause here, since a much bigger clone is one base away. This rearrangement joins TRBV25-1 to TRBJ1-6; D is perhaps TRBD1 (5 bases). V was trimmed by 9 bases and J by 7 bases, leaving 16 bases between them. The CDR3 has 14 residues. Germline loops: CDR1 MGHDK, CDR2 SYGVNS. For the CDR3, the DNA is TGTGCCAGTTGGAGGGGTTTTGGCAATTCACCCCTCCACTTT. Its protein is CASWRGFGNSPLHF.

V gene TRBV5-1 combines with J gene TRBJ2-2, with 10 bases aligning to TRBD2. Germline V gives CDR1 SGHRS, CDR2 YFSETQ. V gave up 1 base and J gave up 5 bases; unmatched junction bases: 2. The CDR3 covers 15 residues. DNA for the CDR3: TGCGCCAGCAGCTTGACTAGCGGGGTGACCGGGGAGCTGTTTTTT. Encoded protein: CASSLTSGVTGELFF.

As concerns this clonotype: A clone one base away is much larger, so this may be a read error. This sequence joins TRBV12-3 or TRBV12-4 and TRBJ2-3; 10 nucleotides align to TRBD2. The CDR3 is 16 residues long. With 11 bases clipped from V and 0 bases from J, the junction kept 11 bases outside the gene matches. CDR3 DNA: TGTGCCTGCAAAAGTAGCGGGGGGCGTAGCACAGATACGCAGTATTTT. Protein: CACKSSGGRSTDTQYF.

The chain employs TRBV11-2 and TRBJ2-6; no clear D gene. The CDR3 runs 19 residues. Per germline, CDR1 SGHAT and CDR2 FQNNGV. Trimming removed 5 bases at V and 0 bases at J, with 20 bases between. For the CDR3, the DNA is TGTGCCAGCAGCCTCAATCCATTGGACGCTTCCTCTGGGGCCAACGTCCTGACTTTC. Translation: CASSLNPLDASSGANVLTF.

A note on this clonotype: A much larger clone sits a single nucleotide away, making a read error possible. This chain links TRBV4-3 with TRBJ1-4; no clear D. The CDR3 runs to 15 residues. CDR1 and CDR2 (germline): LGHNA, YSLEER. The DNA of the CDR3 is TGCACCAGCACGATAGGGCGAGGAACTAATGAAAAACTGTTTTTT. Translating gives CTSTIGRGTNEKLFF.

As for this clonotype: A much larger clone differs from this one at a single base, so this may be a read error. The chain carries TRBV5-1 and TRBJ2-7; 8 positions match TRBD1. Per germline, CDR1 SGHRS and CDR2 YFSETQ. Trimming took 0 bases from V and 7 from J; bases not matched to a gene: 12. This CDR3 comprises 16 residues. The CDR3 DNA sequence: TGCGCCAGCAGCTTGGAGGGGCAGGGGGCTAGAAATGAGCAGTACTTC. This gives the protein CASSLEGQGARNEQYF. The whole variable domain, remainder taken from reference TRBV5-1 and TRBJ2-7, is KAGVTQTPRYLIKTRGQQVTLSCSPISGHRSVSWYQQTPGQGLQFLFEYFSETQRNKGNFPGRFSGRQFSNSRSEMNVSTLELGDSALYLCASSLEGQGARNEQYFGPGTRLTVT.

Notes on this clonotype: A much larger clone differs by one base, so this may be a read error. The rearrangement joins TRBV7-2 to TRBJ2-5; D may be TRBD1 (6 bases). The germline V gene has CDR1 SGHTA and CDR2 FQGNSA. This CDR3 is built from 15 residues. Trimming took off 1 base at V and 11 bases at J, with 20 bases between the two ends. The CDR3 DNA follows: TGTGCCAGCAGCTTAGGGGGGACAAAGTACAATGAGCAGTACTTC. The encoded protein is CASSLGGTKYNEQYF. Looking up the rest from reference TRBV7-2 and TRBJ2-5 gives the full variable domain: GAGVSQSPSNKVTEKGKDVELRCDPISGHTALYWYRQSLGQGLEFLIYFQGNSAPDKSGLPSDRFSAERTGGSVSTLTIQRTQQEDSAVYLCASSLGGTKYNEQYFGPGTRLLVL.

This clonotype was seen ten or more times. This chain links TRBV6-5 with TRBJ1-2, with a weak D call TRBD1 (5 bases). The germline CDR1 and CDR2 sequences are MNHEY and SVGAGI. This CDR3 has 14 amino acids. V was cut by 6 bases and J by 4 bases, with 15 bases left in between. In nucleotides, the CDR3 is TGTGCCAGCAGACCTACCACAGGCCCCTATGGCTACACCTTC. This encodes CASRPTTGPYGYTF.

V and J are TRBV27 and TRBJ1-1; D ambiguous. CDR3 size: 14 residues. Germline lookup yields CDR1 MNHEY and CDR2 SMNVEV (reference sequence). Deletions cut 6 bases from V and 1 base from J, with 12 bases between. The CDR3 region is CASRVGGANTEAFF. CDR3 nucleotides: TGTGCCAGCAGGGTAGGCGGTGCGAACACTGAAGCTTTCTTT.

The table lists this clonotype with a few counts. The rearrangement joins TRBV6-2 or TRBV6-3 to TRBJ2-3; the D call may be TRBD1 or TRBD2 (5 bases each). In germline, CDR1 is MNHEY, CDR2 SVGEGT. V lost 2 bases to trimming and J lost 6 bases, with 9 bases between them. The CDR3 loop spans 13 amino acids. The CDR3 reads CASSYLGDDTQYF. Here the CDR3 DNA reads TGTGCCAGCAGTTACCTCGGGGACGATACGCAGTATTTT.

The chain has TRBV7-9 and TRBJ1-6, with a tentative D call TRBD1 (5 bases). Germline CDR1 SEHNR, CDR2 FQNEAQ (reference sequence). Trimming pared 3 bases from V and 11 bases from J, leaving 11 bases between. The CDR3 extends over 13 amino acids. CDR3 amino acids: CASSLDGTPPLHF. For the CDR3, the DNA is TGTGCCAGCAGCTTGGACGGGACCCCACCCCTCCACTTT.

This clonotype was counted a few times. With a much larger clone just one base away, this may be a read error. V is TRBV6-2 or TRBV6-3 and J is TRBJ2-6, with D possibly being TRBD1 or TRBD2 (5 bases each). Germline V gene lookup returns CDR1 MNHEY and CDR2 SVGEGT. The CDR3 is 16 amino acids. The V and J ends lost 4 bases and 0 bases respectively, with 10 bases between them. In nucleotides, the CDR3 is TGTGCCAGCAGTTCGGTGGGACGCTCTGGGGCCAACGTCCTGACTTTC. Its translation is CASSSVGRSGANVLTF.

This clonotype was detected many times. The genes are TRBV9 and TRBJ2-5; TRBD1 might be the D (7 bases). Deletions cut 3 bases from V and 4 bases from J, with 13 bases between. The CDR3 runs 14 residues. Germline assignment: CDR1 SGDLS and CDR2 YYNGEE. CDR3 sequence (DNA): TGTGCCAGCAGCGAAGGAGGGGGCCCAGAGACCCAGTACTTC. Its translation is CASSEGGGPETQYF. The variable domain in full, with the rest retrieved from reference TRBV9 and TRBJ2-5, is DSGVTQTPKHLITATGQRVTLRCSPRSGDLSVYWYQQSLDQGLQFLIQYYNGEERAKGNILERFSAQQFPDLHSELNLSSLELGDSALYFCASSEGGGPETQYFGPGTRLLVL.

This clonotype was recorded at least ten times. The rearrangement uses TRBV6-2 or TRBV6-3 and TRBJ2-4, with no clear D. Trimming removed 2 bases from V and 11 bases from J, with 10 bases in between. The CDR3 has 12 amino acids. Germline CDR1 is MNHEY and CDR2 is SVGEGT. CDR3 residues: CASSYVGEFQYF. DNA for the CDR3: TGTGCCAGCAGTTACGTTGGGGAATTTCAGTACTTC.